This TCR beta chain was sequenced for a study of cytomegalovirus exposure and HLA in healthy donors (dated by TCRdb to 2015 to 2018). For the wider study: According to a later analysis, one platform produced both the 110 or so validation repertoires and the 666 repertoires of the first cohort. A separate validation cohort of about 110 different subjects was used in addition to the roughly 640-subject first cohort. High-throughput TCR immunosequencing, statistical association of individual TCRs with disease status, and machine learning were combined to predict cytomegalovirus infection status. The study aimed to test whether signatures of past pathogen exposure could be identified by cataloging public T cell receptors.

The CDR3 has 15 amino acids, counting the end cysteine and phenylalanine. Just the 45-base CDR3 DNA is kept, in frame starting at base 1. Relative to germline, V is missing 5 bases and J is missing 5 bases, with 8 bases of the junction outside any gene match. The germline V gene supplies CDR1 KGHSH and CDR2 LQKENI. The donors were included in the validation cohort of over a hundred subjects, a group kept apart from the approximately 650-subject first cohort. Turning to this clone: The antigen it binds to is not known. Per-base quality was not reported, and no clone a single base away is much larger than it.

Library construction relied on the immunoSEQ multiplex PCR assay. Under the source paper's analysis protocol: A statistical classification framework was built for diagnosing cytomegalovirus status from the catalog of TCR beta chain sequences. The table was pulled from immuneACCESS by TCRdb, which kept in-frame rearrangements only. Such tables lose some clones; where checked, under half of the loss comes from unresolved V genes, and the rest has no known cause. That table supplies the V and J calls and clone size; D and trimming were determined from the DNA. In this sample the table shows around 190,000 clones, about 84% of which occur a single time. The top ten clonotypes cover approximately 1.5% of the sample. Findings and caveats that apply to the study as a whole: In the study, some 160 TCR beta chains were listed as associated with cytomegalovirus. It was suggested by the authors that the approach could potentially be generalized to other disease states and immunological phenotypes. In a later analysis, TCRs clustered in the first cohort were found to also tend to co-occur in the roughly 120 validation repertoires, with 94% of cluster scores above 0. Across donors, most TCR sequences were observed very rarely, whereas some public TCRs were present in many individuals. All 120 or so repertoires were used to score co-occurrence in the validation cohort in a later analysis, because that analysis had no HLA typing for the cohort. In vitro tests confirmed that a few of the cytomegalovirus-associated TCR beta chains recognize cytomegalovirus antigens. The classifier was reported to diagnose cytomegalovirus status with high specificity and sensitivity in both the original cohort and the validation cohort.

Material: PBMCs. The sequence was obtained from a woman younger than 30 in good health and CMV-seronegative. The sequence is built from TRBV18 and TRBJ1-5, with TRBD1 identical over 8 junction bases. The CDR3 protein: CASSGRGREDQPQHF. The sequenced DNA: TGTGCCAGCTCAGGCAGGGGGCGCGAGGATCAGCCCCAGCATTTT.